These 11 T cell receptor beta chains were all obtained from the same sample, sequenced in a study of identical twins. Each CDR3 protein is one row after TCRdb ran MiXCR on the 5' RACE reads. Counted here are 510,000 or so distinct CDR3 sequences, roughly 15% occurring once; the ten biggest clones make up roughly 0.42%. The same data also contributed to another study, on yellow fever vaccine responses in identical twins.

Sequenced material: CD4+ T cells sorted from blood. Source of these receptors: a woman younger than 30 in good health.

The rearrangement joins TRBV7-9 to TRBJ2-7; D possibly corresponds to TRBD1 (8 bases). The CDR3 totals 15 residues. Per the germline V gene, CDR1 is SEHNR and CDR2 is FQNEAQ (reference sequence). The V end was cut by 5 bases, the J end by 4 bases, with 18 bases between. CDR3 nucleotide sequence: TGTGCCAGCAGCCCCGCGACAGGGGAGGGTTACGAGCAGTACGTC. This sequence encodes CASSPATGEGYEQYV.

The J gene is TRBJ1-1, the V gene TRBV4-1, with a weak D call TRBD1 (6 bases). Per germline, CDR1 MGHRA and CDR2 YSYEKL. Trimming took off 2 bases at V and 2 bases at J, with 9 bases between the two ends. The CDR3 consists of 14 residues. The CDR3 is CASSQYRDNTEAFF. In nucleotides, the CDR3 is TGCGCCAGCAGCCAATACAGGGACAACACTGAAGCTTTCTTT.

This clonotype was seen many times. This rearrangement joins TRBV29-1 to TRBJ2-5; 11 bases map to TRBD2. The CDR3 spans 15 residues. The trim removed 6 bases at V and 7 bases at J, leaving 13 bases unmatched. Germline CDR1 reads SQVTM; CDR2 reads ANQGSEA. CDR3 residues: CSVHGLAGTLRTQYF. For the CDR3, the DNA is TGCAGCGTACATGGACTAGCGGGTACCCTTCGGACCCAGTACTTC.

This clonotype was found many times. The rearrangement links TRBV5-1 to TRBJ1-1; 11 bases are shared with TRBD1. Trimming at V came to 6 bases and at J to 5 bases, leaving 9 bases not matched to a gene. The CDR3 has 15 amino acids. Germline V gene lookup returns CDR1 SGHRS and CDR2 YFSETQ. This CDR3 reads CASTHGDRGDTEAFF. The CDR3 nucleotides read TGCGCCAGCACCCACGGGGACAGGGGGGATACTGAAGCTTTCTTT.

This clonotype was found a few times. This rearrangement joins TRBV12-3 or TRBV12-4 to TRBJ2-5, with 8 bases lining up with TRBD2. This CDR3 has 12 residues. The ends lost 8 bases at V and 5 bases at J; junction bases unmatched: 4. For the CDR3, the DNA is TGTGCCAGCCAAGCTAGCGGGGAGACCCAGTACTTC. The encoded protein is CASQASGETQYF.

This clonotype was seen only a few times. The V gene is TRBV6-1, the J gene TRBJ2-3; D is unclear. CDR3 size: 14 residues. Trimming removed 5 bases at V and 0 bases at J, with 9 bases between. Per the germline V gene, CDR1 is MNHNS and CDR2 is SASEGT. The CDR3 nucleotides are TGTGCCAGCAGTAGAACGGTCAGCACAGATACGCAGTATTTT. It specifies CASSRTVSTDTQYF.

The chain joins TRBV10-3 to TRBJ2-1; D call uncertain. The CDR3 has 15 residues. Per the germline V gene, CDR1 is ENHRY and CDR2 is SYGVKD. V lost 0 bases and J lost 0, with 6 bases in between. The CDR3 region is CAISESLSSYNEQFF. The CDR3 bases are TGTGCCATCAGTGAGTCTCTGAGCTCCTACAATGAGCAGTTCTTC.

This clonotype has ten or more counts. This chain uses TRBV5-1 with TRBJ2-1, with D unresolved. CDR1 and CDR2 (germline): SGHRS, YFSETQ. The CDR3 has 15 amino acids. The V end was cut by 5 bases, the J end by 0 bases, with 12 bases between. The CDR3 spells CASRPLLSSYNEQFF. The DNA of the CDR3 is TGCGCCAGCAGGCCCCTCCTAAGCTCCTACAATGAGCAGTTCTTC.

The chain carries TRBV9 and TRBJ2-2, with 7 bases matching TRBD1. This CDR3 has 16 amino acids. Germline lookup yields CDR1 SGDLS and CDR2 YYNGEE. J gave up 4 bases and V 3 bases, and 9 bases lay outside the gene matches. The DNA for the CDR3 is TGTGCCAGCAGCGCCAGACAGGGTTGGGCCACCGGGGAGCTGTTTTTT. It is translated as CASSARQGWATGELFF.

This clonotype was observed a few times. The genes are TRBV12-3 or TRBV12-4 and TRBJ2-2; TRBD1 might be the D (6 bases). The CDR3 loop spans 16 amino acids. V dropped 3 bases and J dropped 6 bases, with 17 bases sitting between them. The DNA of the CDR3 is TGTGCCAGCAGTTTCCCACAGGGCTGGTTAGCCGGGGAGCTGTTTTTT. Its translation is CASSFPQGWLAGELFF.

This clonotype came up a few times. One end of the junction fails to match germline, which may point to a read error. The gene calls are TRBV5-1 and TRBJ2-2; TRBD1 aligns across 9 bases. Germline V CDR1 and CDR2: SGHRS, YFSETQ. The CDR3 covers 16 residues. CDR3 protein: CASSLTGGANTGELFF. CDR3 in DNA: TGTGCCAGCAGCCTTACAGGGGGCGCGAACACCGGGGAGCTGTTTTTT.